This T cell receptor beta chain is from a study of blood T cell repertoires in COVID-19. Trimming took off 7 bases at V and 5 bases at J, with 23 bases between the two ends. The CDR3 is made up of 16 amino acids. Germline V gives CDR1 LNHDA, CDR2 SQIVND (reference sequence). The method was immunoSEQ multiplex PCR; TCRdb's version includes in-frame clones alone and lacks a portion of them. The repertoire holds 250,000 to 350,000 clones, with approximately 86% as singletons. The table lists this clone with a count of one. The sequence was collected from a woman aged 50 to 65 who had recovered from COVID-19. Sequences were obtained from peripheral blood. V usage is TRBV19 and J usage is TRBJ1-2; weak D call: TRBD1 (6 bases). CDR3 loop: CASTPQGGRSRYGYTF. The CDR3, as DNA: TGTGCCAGTACCCCACAGGGTGGGAGAAGCCGTTATGGCTACACCTTC.